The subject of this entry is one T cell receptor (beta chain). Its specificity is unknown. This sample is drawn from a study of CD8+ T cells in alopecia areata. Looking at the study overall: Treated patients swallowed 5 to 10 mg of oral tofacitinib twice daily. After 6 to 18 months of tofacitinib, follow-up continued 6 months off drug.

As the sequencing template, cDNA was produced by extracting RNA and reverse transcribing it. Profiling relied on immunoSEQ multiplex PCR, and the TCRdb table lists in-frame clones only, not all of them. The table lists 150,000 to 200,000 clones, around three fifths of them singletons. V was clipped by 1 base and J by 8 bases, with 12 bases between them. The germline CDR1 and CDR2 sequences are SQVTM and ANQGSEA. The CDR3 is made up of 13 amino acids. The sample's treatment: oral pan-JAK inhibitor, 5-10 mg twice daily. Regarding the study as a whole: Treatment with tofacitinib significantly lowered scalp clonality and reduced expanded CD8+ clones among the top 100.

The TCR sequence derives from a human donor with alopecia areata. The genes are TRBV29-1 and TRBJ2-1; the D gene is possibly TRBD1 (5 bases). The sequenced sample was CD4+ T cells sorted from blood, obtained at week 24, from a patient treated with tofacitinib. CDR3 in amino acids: CSVEGGRRDEQFF. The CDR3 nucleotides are TGCAGCGTTGAAGGGGGCCGAAGGGATGAGCAGTTCTTC.